This TCR beta chain was sequenced in a study of identical twins. TCRdb ran MiXCR on the 5' RACE reads and lists one entry per CDR3 protein. Here the sample spans hundreds of thousands of distinct CDR3 sequences, 15% to 20% being singletons. In its sample, this clonotype was seen a few times. The CDR3 covers 14 residues. Germline values: CDR1 MRHNA, CDR2 SNTAGT. The V and J ends lost 4 bases and 6 bases, in that order; junction bases with no gene match: 6. The same data also contributed to another study, on T cells expressing NK-cell markers.

The source of this sequence is a young woman in good health. Input material: PBMCs. This chain uses TRBV6-4 with TRBJ1-5, with 7 bases matching TRBD1. As DNA, the CDR3 is TGTGCCAGCAGTGGGGAGGGGGCGGGTCAGCCCCAGCATTTT. It is translated as CASSGEGAGQPQHF.